One sample yielded the 6 T cell receptor beta chains listed below, sequenced in a study of tumor-infiltrating lymphocytes in oesophageal squamous cell carcinoma. Using its own MiXCR run on the PCR reads, TCRdb lists one record per CDR3 protein. The repertoire holds some 15,000 distinct CDR3 sequences, with about three fifths as singletons. Sequenced input: esophageal tumor tissue. These receptors came from a female donor with esophageal squamous cell carcinoma.

The chain has TRBV11-2 and TRBJ2-1, with D possibly matching TRBD2 (7 bases). CDR1 and CDR2 from the germline V gene are SGHAT and FQNNGV. The CDR3 is 16 residues long. The germline V and J ends were trimmed by 4 bases and 5 bases, with 18 bases remaining between them. The CDR3 sequence: CASSSGKGGGHNEQFF. The CDR3 DNA reads as TGTGCCAGCAGCTCCGGAAAGGGGGGGGGGCACAATGAGCAGTTCTTC.

This clonotype has at least ten counts. The CDR3 DNA sequence: TGTGCCAGCAGCTCCCGGGAGCGCTCCTACGAGCAGTACTTC. Translating it yields CASSSRERSYEQYF. The V gene is TRBV7-9, the J gene TRBJ2-1; D possibly corresponds to TRBD2 (6 bases). The J call may be faulty, since TRBJ2-7 better matches the DNA end. This CDR3 has 14 amino acids. CDR1 is SEHNR and CDR2 is FQNEAQ in the germline V gene (reference sequence).

The J gene is TRBJ2-6, the V gene TRBV3-1, with 7 bases matching TRBD1. J gave up 0 bases and V 7 bases, and 6 bases lay outside the gene matches. The CDR3 runs 16 residues. The germline V gene encodes CDR1 LGHDT and CDR2 YNNKEL (reference sequence). For the CDR3, the DNA is TGTGCCAGCACTGGGGACAGTTTCTCTGGGGCCAACGTCCTGACTTTC. Translating gives CASTGDSFSGANVLTF.

The table lists this clonotype with many counts. This chain uses TRBV19 with TRBJ2-3; D is perhaps TRBD1 or TRBD2 (5 bases each). The CDR3 is 14 amino acids. Looked up from germline, CDR1 is LNHDA and CDR2 is SQIVND (reference sequence). The germline V and J ends were trimmed by 5 bases and 2 bases, with 11 bases remaining between them. The CDR3 protein is CASSLSGHTDTQYF. CDR3 DNA: TGTGCCAGTAGTTTAAGCGGACACACAGATACGCAGTATTTT.

On this clonotype itself: This sequence may be a read error, since a much larger clone differs from it by one base. The chain has TRBV20-1 and TRBJ2-5; D call uncertain. The CDR3 consists of 11 residues. V shed 2 bases and J shed 11 bases, with 12 bases lying between them. Germline-derived CDR1 and CDR2 are DFQATT and SNEGSKA (reference sequence). The DNA of the CDR3 is TGCAGTGCTAGACTGGCGAATGAGCAGTACTTC. It codes for CSARLANEQYF.

This clonotype has just a few counts. V usage is TRBV7-2 and J usage is TRBJ2-7, with 11 bases fitting TRBD2. The end of the DNA aligns better with TRBJ2-5, so the J call may be wrong. The germline gives CDR1 SGHTA, CDR2 FQGNSA. The CDR3 covers 14 residues. CDR3 amino acids: CASRIAGGGETQYF. The DNA for the CDR3 is TGTGCCAGCAGAATAGCGGGGGGGGGAGAGACCCAGTACTTC.